The clone carrying this TCR beta chain has just a few counts. Its matching antigen is unknown. Naive CD8 T cell sorting was performed on the CD8+CD4-CCR7+CD45RA+ phenotype. The record originates from a study of molecular identifiers for immune sequencing clone quantification. Generation of bulk TCR libraries relied on previously described methods and listed TCR primers. In TCRdb, the PCR reads were re-called with MiXCR into one record per CDR3 protein. Of about 320,000 distinct CDR3 sequences in the sample, over 20% were seen once. Study results and limitations: Whereas clones above 20 RNA copies held under 1% of naive-cell molecules, they held over 98% of effector molecules. Highly expanded clone sizes could be underestimated through barcode sharing by identical TCR molecules.

This CDR3 is built from 16 residues. V was clipped by 0 bases and J by 3 bases; unmatched bases: 5. Germline CDR1 is LGHNA and CDR2 is YSLEER. Specimen: naive CD8+ T cells from blood, with Jurkat cell RNA spiked in. Noted subset: FACS-sorted CD8+CD4-CCR7+CD45RA+ naive T cells. This sequence joins TRBV4-3 and TRBJ2-7, with 10 bases that match TRBD2. This receptor was taken from a human donor in good health. Some libraries in this study had Jurkat cell RNA spiked in. The CDR3 DNA follows: TGCGCCAGCAGCCAAGAGACCGGGACTAGCGTCTACGAGCAGTACTTC. Protein sequence: CASSQETGTSVYEQYF.